A selection of T cell receptor beta chains follows, all from one sample in a study of Graves' ophthalmopathy and Graves' hyperthyroidism. A single record per CDR3 protein comes from TCRdb applying MiXCR to the multiplex PCR reads. The sample consists of 660,000 or so distinct CDR3 sequences, about two fifths of them appearing once. Material for sequencing was peripheral blood. The receptors shown here come from an adult man with Graves' ophthalmopathy. Each CDR3 is given with its conserved first and last residue. The order of the fields is V gene, J gene, D gene, clone size, CDR3 DNA, CDR3 protein. The D gene is left open where the match is weak. Size values are once, few and many counts, or a class for expanded clones, and some rows have none.

>TRBV19|TRBJ2-7|TRBD2|many
TGTGCCAGTAAACTAGCGGGAGCAGGGTACGAGCAGTACTTC
CASKLAGAGYEQYF
>TRBV20-1|TRBJ1-1|NA|many
TGCAGTGCTAAAGAGAACACTGAAGCTTTCTTT
CSAKENTEAFF
>TRBV7-2|TRBJ2-5|NA|many
TGTGCCAGCAGCTCGTGGACGAAAGAGACCCAGTACTTC
CASSSWTKETQYF
>TRBV12-3/TRBV12-4|TRBJ2-7|NA|few
TGTGCCAGCAGTCTAGGACGGCTAAACTACGAGCAGTACTTC
CASSLGRLNYEQYF
>TRBV9|TRBJ1-2|NA|few
TGTGCCAGCAGCCCCCCCCGAAGGGGTGACGGCTATGGCTACACCTTC
CASSPPRRGDGYGYTF
>TRBV5-1|TRBJ1-2|NA|NA
TGCGCCAGCAACTTGGTGGCCAGCGTGTATGGCTACACCTTC
CASNLVASVYGYTF
>TRBV5-5|TRBJ2-7|NA|NA
TGTGCCAGCAGCCCGGCCGGGACGGGGACCTACGAGCAGTACTTC
CASSPAGTGTYEQYF
>TRBV7-9|TRBJ1-2|TRBD1|NA
TGTGCCAGCAGGCTAACAGGGGTGAACTATGGCTACACCTTC
CASRLTGVNYGYTF
>TRBV10-3|TRBJ2-5|NA|once
TGTGCCGCCACCGGGGGTGGGCGGGAAGAGACCCAGTACTTC
CAATGGGREETQYF
>TRBV7-8|TRBJ2-7|NA|many
TGTGCCAGCAGCTTTAGGGCTGGTTCCTACGAGCAGTACTTC
CASSFRAGSYEQYF
>TRBV5-1|TRBJ1-4|NA|NA
TGCGCCAGCAGCTTGGCCCCCCGGGGGCAAGGAGAAAAACTGGTTTTT
CASSLAPRGQGEKLVF
>TRBV18|TRBJ2-5|NA|NA
TGTGCCAGCTCACCGCAGGGGCAGCAAGAGACCCAGTACTTC
CASSPQGQQETQYF
>TRBV7-9|TRBJ1-6|TRBD1|NA
TGTGCCAGCAGCCTCCTTAATCCGACAGGGGAATCACCCCTCCACTTT
CASSLLNPTGESPLHF
>TRBV9|TRBJ2-5|TRBD2|many
TGTGCCAGCAGCGTAAACCTCTTAGCGGGGGAGACCCAGTACTTC
CASSVNLLAGETQYF
>TRBV6-5|TRBJ1-2|TRBD1|NA
TGTGCCAGCAGTCACAGGGGGCTGGCTAACTATGGCTACACCTTC
CASSHRGLANYGYTF
>TRBV10-3|TRBJ2-3|NA|NA
TGTGCCAGCAGTGCGTCAGGGAGTACAGATACGCAGTATTTT
CASSASGSTDTQYF
>TRBV9|TRBJ1-3|TRBD1|many
TGTGCCAGCAGCGTTCGGACAGGGATCGGAAACACCATATATTTT
CASSVRTGIGNTIYF
>TRBV7-9|TRBJ1-1|NA|many
TGTGCCAGCAGCTTAGATTTGGGCCAGATGAACACTGAAGCTTTCTTT
CASSLDLGQMNTEAFF
>TRBV7-9|TRBJ2-5|TRBD2|NA
TGTGCCAGCAGTTCTAGCGGGGGTGGGGGTCTAGAGACCCAGTACTTC
CASSSSGGGGLETQYF
>TRBV10-2|TRBJ2-5|TRBD2|NA
TGTGCCAGCAGTTTAGTCCCCGGGAGGGGTCAAGAGACCCAGTACTTC
CASSLVPGRGQETQYF
>TRBV20-1|TRBJ1-1|NA|NA
TGCAGTGCTAGAGATGCCACCCCCGCCCCAGCTTTCTTT
CSARDATPAPAFF
>TRBV7-2|TRBJ1-6|NA|NA
TGTGCCAGCAGCTTACTAAGCGGGGTTTCACCCCTCCACTTT
CASSLLSGVSPLHF
>TRBV14|TRBJ2-2|TRBD2|NA
TGTGCCAGCAGACTGACTAGCCCAGGGGAGCTGTTTTTT
CASRLTSPGELFF
>TRBV29-1|TRBJ2-7|NA|many
TGCAGCGTTTCCGGGGGTTACGAGCAGTACTTC
CSVSGGYEQYF
>TRBV15|TRBJ1-2|NA|NA
TGTGCCACCAGCAGAGACTTGAACACTGAAGCTAACTATGGCTACACCTTC
CATSRDLNTEANYGYTF
>TRBV25-1|TRBJ1-2|NA|NA
TGTGCCAGCAGCTCGGTCGGGCCCGGATCTAACTATGGCTACACCTTC
CASSSVGPGSNYGYTF
>TRBV7-3|TRBJ2-2|TRBD1|many
TGTGCCAGCAGCCCCACCGGACAGGGGGCCGGGGAGCTGTTTTTT
CASSPTGQGAGELFF
>TRBV14|TRBJ2-5|TRBD1|once
TGTGCCAGCAGCCAAATGTCGGGACAGGGGGAGACCCAGTACTTC
CASSQMSGQGETQYF
>TRBV7-2|TRBJ2-5|NA|once
TGTGCCAGCAGCTGGGAACCGGGACTTCAACAGTACTTC
CASSWEPGLQQYF
>TRBV7-8|TRBJ2-7|NA|many
TGTGCCAGCAGTTCGGGCCACTTTAGCTCCTACGAGCAGTACTTC
CASSSGHFSSYEQYF
>TRBV10-3|TRBJ2-6|NA|few
TGTGCCATCAGTTCCCAGGGCTCTGGGGCCAACGTCCTGACTTTC
CAISSQGSGANVLTF
>TRBV7-9|TRBJ2-7|NA|NA
TGTGCCAGCAGCTTCGCTAGCGTAGCCTACGAGCAGTACTTC
CASSFASVAYEQYF
>TRBV10-3|TRBJ1-5|NA|NA
TGTGCCATCAGTGAGTCGTGGCAAGAGACCCAGCATTTT
CAISESWQETQHF
>TRBV9|TRBJ1-2|TRBD1|NA
TGTGCCAGCAGCACAGGGGGCGCGCGTGGCTACACCTTC
CASSTGGARGYTF
>TRBV4-3|TRBJ1-1|NA|NA
TGCGCCAGCAGCTACGACGGCGTGGGGAGCACTGAAGCTTTCTTT
CASSYDGVGSTEAFF
>TRBV11-2|TRBJ1-4|TRBD1|NA
TGTGCCAGCAGATCGACAGGGGGAAAACTGTTTTTT
CASRSTGGKLFF
>TRBV10-3|TRBJ2-5|NA|many
TGTGCCATCAGTGAGACCCAGTACTTC
CAISETQYF
>TRBV7-3|TRBJ2-7|TRBD1|NA
TGTGCCAGCAGCGACCACAGGGGCTACGAGCAGTACTTC
CASSDHRGYEQYF
>TRBV20-1|TRBJ1-1|TRBD1|NA
TGCAGTGCTAGTGGGCAGGGGGCGACTGAAGCTTCCTTT
CSASGQGATEASF
>TRBV5-1|TRBJ1-1|NA|few
TGCGCCAGCAGCACGACCGGGACCTTGAACACTGAAGCTTTCTTT
CASSTTGTLNTEAFF
>TRBV7-9|TRBJ2-3|NA|NA
TGTGCCAGCAGCTTTCAGGGGTCGGCGCAGTATTTT
CASSFQGSAQYF
>TRBV7-9|TRBJ2-5|NA|many
TGTGCCAGCAGCTTAGCAGCGGGTAGGGGCCCGACCCAGTACTTC
CASSLAAGRGPTQYF
>TRBV19|TRBJ1-3|NA|many
TGTGCCAGTAGTCGCCGGACAGTAGGAAACACCATATATTTT
CASSRRTVGNTIYF
>TRBV9|TRBJ1-6|NA|many
TGTGCCAGCAGCGTAGAAGGCCGGATGGATTCACCCCTCCACTTT
CASSVEGRMDSPLHF
>TRBV3-1|TRBJ2-7|NA|few
TGTGCCAGCAGCCACGGACGCCCCCACGAGCAGTACTTC
CASSHGRPHEQYF
>TRBV20-1|TRBJ1-2|NA|few
TGCAGTGCTAGAGAAGACAGACTCTCCACTCTACTCTATGGCTACACCTTC
CSAREDRLSTLLYGYTF
>TRBV7-8|TRBJ2-2|NA|many
TGTGCCAGCACCTATGGACGGGACCGGGGGAACACCGGGGAGCTGTTTTTT
CASTYGRDRGNTGELFF
>TRBV24-1|TRBJ2-5|NA|many
TGTGCCACCAGTGATTCCAGACAGCCGGAAGCCCAGTACTTC
CATSDSRQPEAQYF
>TRBV10-1|TRBJ2-7|TRBD1|many
TGCGCCACGGATCCAGGACAGGGGGCCTACGAGCAGTACTTC
CATDPGQGAYEQYF
>TRBV11-3|TRBJ1-1|NA|many
TGTGCCAGCAGCTTCTTTTCAGGCCAGAACACTGAAGCTTTCTTT
CASSFFSGQNTEAFF
>TRBV4-1|TRBJ1-3|NA|NA
TGCGCCAGCAGCTGGACGGATGGAAACACCATATATTTT
CASSWTDGNTIYF
>TRBV19|TRBJ1-5|NA|many
TGTGCCAGTAGTATGGGCAGGGCGGAGAGCAATCAGCCCCAGCATTTT
CASSMGRAESNQPQHF
>TRBV19|TRBJ1-5|TRBD1|many
TGTGCCAGTAGTATCCAGGGGGGAAATCAGCCCCAGCATTTT
CASSIQGGNQPQHF
>TRBV5-1|TRBJ1-6|TRBD1|NA
TGCGCCAGCAGCAGAACAGGGGGAGGTAATTCACCCCTCCACTTT
CASSRTGGGNSPLHF
>TRBV12-3/TRBV12-4|TRBJ1-6|NA|many
TGTGCCACCAACAGGGACTATAATTCACCCCTCCACTTT
CATNRDYNSPLHF